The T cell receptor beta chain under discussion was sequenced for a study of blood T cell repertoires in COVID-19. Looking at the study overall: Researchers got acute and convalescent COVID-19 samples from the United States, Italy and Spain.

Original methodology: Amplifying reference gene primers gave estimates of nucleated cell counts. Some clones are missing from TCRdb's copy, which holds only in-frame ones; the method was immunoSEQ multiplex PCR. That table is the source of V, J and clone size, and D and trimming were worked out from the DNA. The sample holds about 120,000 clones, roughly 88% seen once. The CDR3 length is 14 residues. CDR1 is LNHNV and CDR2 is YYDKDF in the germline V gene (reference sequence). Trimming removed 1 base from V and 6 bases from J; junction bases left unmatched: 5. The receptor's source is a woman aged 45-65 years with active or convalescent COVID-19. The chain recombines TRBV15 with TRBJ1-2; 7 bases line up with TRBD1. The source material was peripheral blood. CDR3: CATSRVRQGDGYTF. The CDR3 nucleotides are TGTGCCACCAGCAGAGTTAGACAGGGTGATGGCTACACCTTC.